The 8 T cell receptor beta chains given below trace back to one sample, sequenced in a study of OX40 agonist ivuxolimab in advanced cancers. Produced via immunoSEQ multiplex PCR; TCRdb's table is partial and in-frame only. The sample has around 9,800 clones; roughly 80% are singletons. The sequenced sample was CD4+ or CD8+ T cells sorted from blood, obtained in a trial of the OX40 agonist ivuxolimab. Receptors originate from an adult with an advanced solid tumor such as melanoma, head and neck, liver or kidney cancer.

J is TRBJ2-3 and V is TRBV27; 7 nucleotides match TRBD1. Germline V gene lookup returns CDR1 MNHEY and CDR2 SMNVEV (reference sequence). V lost 3 bases to trimming and J lost 4 bases; unmatched junction nucleotides: 7. CDR3 length: 15 residues. The CDR3 region is CASSLGARGSDTQYF. The CDR3, as DNA: TGTGCCAGCAGTTTGGGAGCCAGGGGGTCAGATACGCAGTATTTT.

The rearrangement joins TRBV7-9 to TRBJ2-2, with D perhaps TRBD1 (5 bases). The germline CDR1 and CDR2 sequences are SEHNR and FQNEAQ (reference sequence). CDR3 length: 16 amino acids. Trimming removed 2 bases from V and 3 bases from J, with 13 bases in between. Written as DNA, the CDR3 is TGTGCCAGCAGCTTACCGCAGGGTTGGGACACCGGGGAGCTGTTTTTT. It yields the protein CASSLPQGWDTGELFF.

The rearrangement links TRBV4-2 to TRBJ2-6; no reliable D call. Germline values: CDR1 LGHNA, CDR2 YNFKEQ. Between the trimmed V and J ends, which lost 0 bases and 0 bases, there was a span of 9 bases. CDR3 length: 17 amino acids. The chain's CDR3 is CASSQEGPLSGANVLTF. The CDR3 DNA is TGTGCCAGCAGCCAAGAAGGTCCTCTCTCTGGGGCCAACGTCCTGACTTTC.

For this clone: This sequence may be a read error, since a much larger clone differs from it by one base. The V gene is TRBV10-3, the J gene TRBJ1-2; D gene ambiguous. Looked up from germline, CDR1 is ENHRY and CDR2 is SYGVKD. Trimming pared 5 bases from V and 5 bases from J, leaving 9 bases between. This CDR3 has 12 amino acids. The CDR3 region is CAISPRSYGYTF. DNA of the CDR3: TGTGCCATCAGTCCGAGGTCGTATGGCTACACCTTC.

This clone came up once. CDR3 sequence (DNA): TGTGCCAGCAGCTTGGAGATGAACACTGAAGCTTTCTTT. Translation gives CASSLEMNTEAFF. This rearrangement joins TRBV5-4 to TRBJ1-1; the D is unclear. Germline values: CDR1 SGHNT, CDR2 YYREEE (reference sequence). The V gene lost 0 bases and the J gene lost 0 bases, with 3 bases spanning the gap. This CDR3 is built from 13 residues.

J is TRBJ1-2 and V is TRBV28; TRBD1 aligns across 8 bases. The CDR3 is made up of 12 amino acids. The germline V gene encodes CDR1 MDHEN and CDR2 SYDVKM. V shed 7 bases, J shed 8 bases, and the junction held 6 bases outside the gene matches. The CDR3 region is CASNQGARGYTF. CDR3 DNA sequence: TGTGCCAGCAATCAGGGGGCTAGGGGCTACACCTTC.

The V and J genes are TRBV9 and TRBJ2-1; 9 bases align to TRBD2. V lost 6 bases and J lost 8; bases outside the gene matches: 9. Germline lookup yields CDR1 SGDLS and CDR2 YYNGEE. The CDR3 consists of 14 residues. The CDR3 DNA reads as TGTGCCAGCACCCGACTAGCGGATAGGGATGAGCAGTTCTTC. Its translation: CASTRLADRDEQFF.

This chain links TRBV6-4 with TRBJ1-5; 7 bases line up with TRBD1. The CDR3 is 13 residues long. V shed 3 bases, J shed 7 bases, and the junction held 3 bases outside the gene matches. The germline gives CDR1 MRHNA, CDR2 SNTAGT. The CDR3 reads CASSEGGGQPQHF. DNA of the CDR3: TGTGCCAGCAGTGAAGGAGGGGGCCAGCCCCAGCATTTT.